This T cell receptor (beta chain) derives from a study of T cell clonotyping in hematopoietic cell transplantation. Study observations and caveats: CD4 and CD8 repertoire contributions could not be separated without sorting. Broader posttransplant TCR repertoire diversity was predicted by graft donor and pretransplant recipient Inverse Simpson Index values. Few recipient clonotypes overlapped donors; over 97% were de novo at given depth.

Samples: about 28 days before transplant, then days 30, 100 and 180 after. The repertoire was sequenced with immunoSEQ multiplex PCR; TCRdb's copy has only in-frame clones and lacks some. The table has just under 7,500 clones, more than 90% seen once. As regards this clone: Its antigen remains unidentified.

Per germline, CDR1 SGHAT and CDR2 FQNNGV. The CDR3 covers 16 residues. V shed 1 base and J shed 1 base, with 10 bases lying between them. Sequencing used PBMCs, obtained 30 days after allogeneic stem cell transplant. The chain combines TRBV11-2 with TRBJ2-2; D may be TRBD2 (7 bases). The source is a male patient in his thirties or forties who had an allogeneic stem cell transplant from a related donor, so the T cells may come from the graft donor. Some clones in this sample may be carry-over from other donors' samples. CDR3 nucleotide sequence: TGTGCCAGCAGCTTAGGGGGGGGGCTGAACACCGGGGAGCTGTTTTTT. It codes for CASSLGGGLNTGELFF.